At least ten counts were recorded for the clone carrying this T cell receptor (beta chain). Unique molecular identifiers were present on cDNA, and template switching added a universal primer site. TCRdb reprocessed the 5' RACE reads via MiXCR and lists one record per CDR3 protein. The data show 300,000 or so distinct CDR3 sequences, with more than 8% seen just once and around 7.1% held by the top ten. This sample was taken from a study of identical twins. This CDR3 has 14 residues. The germline CDR1 and CDR2 sequences are LNHNV and YYDKDF (reference sequence). V was trimmed by 3 bases and J by 2 bases, leaving 8 bases between them. A further study also used this sample, focusing on yellow fever vaccine responses in identical twins.

This TCR was sampled from a woman aged 18-29 years in good health. V is TRBV15 and J is TRBJ1-5, with D maybe TRBD1 (6 bases). The sequencing sample was made of CD8+ T cells sorted from blood. The CDR3 DNA sequence: TGTGCCACCAGCAGCTACAGGGGCAATCAGCCCCAGCATTTT. This translates into CATSSYRGNQPQHF.